These 11 T cell receptor beta chains were sequenced from one sample in a study of cytomegalovirus exposure and HLA in healthy donors. The PCR employed 60 Vbeta primers together with 13 Jbeta primers. TCRdb keeps only in-frame clones here, not all; method: immunoSEQ multiplex PCR. The sample spans approximately 77,000 clones; the ten largest clones claim about 4.2%. The sequenced sample consisted of PBMCs. The receptors were gathered from a man between 25 and 39 years old in good health and CMV-seronegative.

This chain connects TRBV5-5 to TRBJ2-7; D call uncertain. V lost 4 bases to trimming and J lost 3 bases, with 11 bases between them. Germline values: CDR1 SGHKS, CDR2 YYEKEE (reference sequence). The CDR3 spans 13 residues. DNA of the CDR3: TGTGCCAGCAGCCCATCGGCGGTCTACGAGCAGTACTTC. This sequence encodes CASSPSAVYEQYF.

The rearrangement uses TRBV5-4 and TRBJ2-1; TRBD2 matches 10 bases. The J segment lost 8 bases and the V segment lost 4 bases, leaving 3 bases of the junction unmatched. The CDR3 runs to 13 residues. Germline CDR1 and CDR2: SGHNT and YYREEE (reference sequence). The CDR3 region has the DNA TGTGCCAGCAGCCCCGGGACTAGCGATGAGCAGTTCTTC. Amino acid sequence: CASSPGTSDEQFF.

This chain joins TRBV27 and TRBJ1-2; maybe TRBD1 (5 bases). Germline loops: CDR1 MNHEY, CDR2 SMNVEV (reference sequence). This CDR3 contains 13 residues. Deletions cut 3 bases from V and 3 bases from J, with 8 bases between. The CDR3 sequence is CASSFVGDYGYTF. The DNA of the CDR3 is TGTGCCAGCAGTTTTGTAGGGGACTATGGCTACACCTTC.

The chain combines TRBV19 with TRBJ1-3; D is unclear. The CDR3 has 15 amino acids. In germline, CDR1 is LNHDA, CDR2 SQIVND (reference sequence). V shed 3 bases and J shed 0 bases, with 9 bases lying between them. The CDR3 here is CASSMSPFSGNTIYF. CDR3 in DNA: TGTGCCAGTAGTATGAGCCCGTTCTCTGGAAACACCATATATTTT.

This rearrangement joins TRBV9 to TRBJ2-3, with 7 nucleotides matching TRBD1. J gave up 7 bases and V 0 bases, and 5 bases lay outside the gene matches. Germline assignment: CDR1 SGDLS and CDR2 YYNGEE. This CDR3 has 14 residues. The CDR3 DNA follows: TGTGCCAGCAGCGTAGGGACAGGTTCCTATACGCAGTATTTT. It specifies CASSVGTGSYTQYF.

The chain couples TRBV5-6 to TRBJ2-7; 7 bases are shared with TRBD2. The V gene end was trimmed by 0 bases and the J gene end by 3 bases; junction bases not matched to a gene: 3. The CDR3 has 14 amino acids. Looked up from germline, CDR1 is SGHDT and CDR2 is YYEEEE. CDR3 nucleotides: TGTGCCAGCAGCTTGGAGGGACTACACTACGAGCAGTACTTC. Translation gives CASSLEGLHYEQYF.

As for this clone: The same CDR3 can be traced to other DNA sequences in this sample. V usage is TRBV5-6 and J usage is TRBJ2-7; possibly TRBD1 for D (5 bases). Germline V lookup: CDR1 SGHDT, CDR2 YYEEEE. The CDR3 length is 14 residues. Trimming cost V 0 bases and J 0 bases, with 7 bases left between them. The CDR3 is CASSLGQGSYEQYF. The DNA of the CDR3 is TGTGCCAGCAGCTTGGGGCAGGGCTCCTACGAGCAGTACTTC.

The V gene is TRBV6-1, the J gene TRBJ1-5; possibly TRBD1 for D (6 bases). The CDR3 loop spans 13 amino acids. Trimming cost V 8 bases and J 6 bases, with 14 bases left between them. From germline, CDR1 is MNHNS and CDR2 SASEGT. The CDR3 DNA reads as TGTGCCAGCCGTGGACAGCCCGGTCAGCCCCAGCATTTT. This encodes CASRGQPGQPQHF.

This chain connects TRBV5-1 to TRBJ1-2; no clear D gene. V lost 0 bases and J lost 3, with 9 bases in between. The germline V gene encodes CDR1 SGHRS and CDR2 YFSETQ. The CDR3 is 14 residues long. The CDR3 loop reads CASSLAPQDYGYTF. CDR3 coding DNA: TGCGCCAGCAGCTTGGCCCCTCAGGACTATGGCTACACCTTC.

This chain links TRBV30 with TRBJ1-4; D is undetermined. The CDR3 extends over 13 amino acids. Germline CDR1 is GTSNPN and CDR2 is SVGIG (reference sequence). The V and J ends lost 0 bases and 8 bases respectively, with 10 bases between them. CDR3 region: CAWSVLEGEKLFF. The CDR3 DNA follows: TGTGCCTGGAGTGTACTCGAGGGCGAAAAACTGTTTTTT. Full variable domain (remainder filled in from reference TRBV30 and TRBJ1-4): SQTIHQWPATLVQPVGSPLSLECTVEGTSNPNLYWYRQAAGRGLQLLFYSVGIGQISSEVPQNLSASRPQDRQFILSSKKLLLSDSGFYLCAWSVLEGEKLFFGSGTQLSVL.

V gene TRBV6-6 combines with J gene TRBJ1-4, with D possibly being TRBD1 (5 bases). The germline V gene encodes CDR1 MNHNY and CDR2 SVGAGI (reference sequence). V was shortened by 9 bases and J by 8 bases, with 13 bases between the two germline ends. This CDR3 has 12 residues. CDR3 nucleotide sequence: TGTGCCAGTCAGGGATTCGGCGAAAAACTGTTTTTT. It translates to CASQGFGEKLFF.